Listed below are T cell receptor beta chains from one sample, sequenced in a study of cytomegalovirus exposure and HLA in healthy donors. TCRdb keeps only in-frame clones here, not all; method: immunoSEQ multiplex PCR. The table records 160,000 or so clones, under 90% of them present only once. Sequencing used PBMCs. The receptors come from a man between 18 and 35 years old in good health and CMV-seronegative. Both conserved end residues are part of each CDR3. Fields, in order: CDR3 DNA, CDR3 protein, clone size, D gene, J gene, V gene. The D gene is left open where the match is weak. Clone size is given for some rows only: seen once, a few or many times, or a class if the clone is expanded.

CDR3 DNA: TGTGCCAGCAGTTACCCTGCCGGTGAGCAGTTCTTC
CDR3 protein: CASSYPAGEQFF
clone size: NA
D gene: NA
J gene: TRBJ2-1
V gene: TRBV6-5

CDR3 DNA: TGTGCCAGCGTAGAGGGACAGGGATGGACCGGGGAGCTGTTTTTT
CDR3 protein: CASVEGQGWTGELFF
clone size: NA
D gene: TRBD1
J gene: TRBJ2-2
V gene: TRBV25-1

CDR3 DNA: TGTGCCAGCAGCTTTGGGACTAGCGGGAGACGGGTGGGCAATGAGCAGTTCTTC
CDR3 protein: CASSFGTSGRRVGNEQFF
clone size: NA
D gene: TRBD2
J gene: TRBJ2-1
V gene: TRBV7-2

CDR3 DNA: TGTGCCAGCAGCTTAGGAGGATTGCGCCAGCCCCAGCATTTT
CDR3 protein: CASSLGGLRQPQHF
clone size: NA
D gene: NA
J gene: TRBJ1-5
V gene: TRBV7-2

CDR3 DNA: TGTGCCAGTAGTCTCGGGACAGGGGTTAATTCACCCCTCCACTTT
CDR3 protein: CASSLGTGVNSPLHF
clone size: NA
D gene: TRBD1
J gene: TRBJ1-6
V gene: TRBV19

CDR3 DNA: TGTGCCAGCAGTTTATGGTTACAGGGGACCACTGAAGCTTTCTTT
CDR3 protein: CASSLWLQGTTEAFF
clone size: NA
D gene: TRBD1
J gene: TRBJ1-1
V gene: TRBV28

CDR3 DNA: TGTGCCAGCAGACTTTCGACAGGGGCGGACACCGGGGAGCTGTTTTTT
CDR3 protein: CASRLSTGADTGELFF
clone size: NA
D gene: TRBD1
J gene: TRBJ2-2
V gene: TRBV5-6

CDR3 DNA: TGCGCCAGCAGCGCAACCGGGACAGGGGGCATGAACACTGAAGCTTTCTTT
CDR3 protein: CASSATGTGGMNTEAFF
clone size: once
D gene: TRBD1
J gene: TRBJ1-1
V gene: TRBV5-1

CDR3 DNA: TGTGCCAGCAGCCTAACACGCACAGGGGCGAACACCGGGGAGCTGTTTTTT
CDR3 protein: CASSLTRTGANTGELFF
clone size: NA
D gene: TRBD1
J gene: TRBJ2-2
V gene: TRBV7-6

CDR3 DNA: TGTGCCAGCAGCCCCGGGGGTAGTTCACCCCTCCACTTT
CDR3 protein: CASSPGGSSPLHF
clone size: NA
D gene: NA
J gene: TRBJ1-6
V gene: TRBV7-3

CDR3 DNA: TGTGCCTGGACTCCGGGACTAGGGAGGGCAGATACGCAGTATTTT
CDR3 protein: CAWTPGLGRADTQYF
clone size: NA
D gene: TRBD2
J gene: TRBJ2-3
V gene: TRBV30

CDR3 DNA: TGCAGTGCTAGAGCGGACCTTAGGGGCACCTTC
CDR3 protein: CSARADLRGTF
clone size: NA
D gene: NA
J gene: TRBJ1-2
V gene: TRBV20-1

CDR3 DNA: TGTGCCAGCAGTGCCCTCGGGGGACAGGGAGCCTACGAGCAGTACTTC
CDR3 protein: CASSALGGQGAYEQYF
clone size: NA
D gene: TRBD1
J gene: TRBJ2-7
V gene: TRBV6-1

CDR3 DNA: TGCAGCGTTGATCAGGGCACAGATACGCAGTATTTT
CDR3 protein: CSVDQGTDTQYF
clone size: NA
D gene: NA
J gene: TRBJ2-3
V gene: TRBV29-1

CDR3 DNA: TGTGCCAGCTCGGCAGGACAGGGCCTCTACAATGAGCAGTTCTTC
CDR3 protein: CASSAGQGLYNEQFF
clone size: NA
D gene: TRBD1
J gene: TRBJ2-1
V gene: TRBV18

CDR3 DNA: TGTGCCAGCTTGGACAGCTACAATGAGCAGTTCTTC
CDR3 protein: CASLDSYNEQFF
clone size: NA
D gene: NA
J gene: TRBJ2-1
V gene: TRBV28

CDR3 DNA: TGTGCCAGCAGCGGCACTAGCGGGGTCGGTGAGACCCAGTACTTC
CDR3 protein: CASSGTSGVGETQYF
clone size: NA
D gene: TRBD2
J gene: TRBJ2-5
V gene: TRBV4-2

CDR3 DNA: TGTGCCAGCAGTGGACAGGGAGAATTCGAGCAGTACTTC
CDR3 protein: CASSGQGEFEQYF
clone size: NA
D gene: TRBD1
J gene: TRBJ2-7
V gene: TRBV5-5

CDR3 DNA: TGTGCCAGCAGCTTACACGGGGACTACTCCTACGAGCAGTACTTC
CDR3 protein: CASSLHGDYSYEQYF
clone size: NA
D gene: TRBD2
J gene: TRBJ2-7
V gene: TRBV5-5

CDR3 DNA: TGTGCCAGCACCCGGGACAGGGTATCCGGGGAGCTGTTTTTT
CDR3 protein: CASTRDRVSGELFF
clone size: NA
D gene: TRBD1
J gene: TRBJ2-2
V gene: TRBV27

CDR3 DNA: TGTGCCAGCAGTTCCCCAACTAGCGGGGATCACTACGAGCAGTACTTC
CDR3 protein: CASSSPTSGDHYEQYF
clone size: once
D gene: TRBD2
J gene: TRBJ2-7
V gene: TRBV28

CDR3 DNA: TGCGCCAGCAGCGGGGGGGTACGGCCGGGCCTAGCGGTGGGGTACAATGAGCAGTTCTTC
CDR3 protein: CASSGGVRPGLAVGYNEQFF
clone size: NA
D gene: TRBD2
J gene: TRBJ2-1
V gene: TRBV5-1

CDR3 DNA: TGTGCCAGTAGTATAGATCCCGTCCGGGACAGGGGCGTCTCGACGTATCAGCCCCAGCATTTT
CDR3 protein: CASSIDPVRDRGVSTYQPQHF
clone size: NA
D gene: TRBD1
J gene: TRBJ1-5
V gene: TRBV19

CDR3 DNA: TGTGCCAGCAGGGACAGGGCATACCCCAATGAGCAGTTCTTC
CDR3 protein: CASRDRAYPNEQFF
clone size: NA
D gene: TRBD1
J gene: TRBJ2-1
V gene: TRBV5-8

CDR3 DNA: TGTGCCAGCAGCGCCACCATTGAGACCGGGGAGCTGTTTTTT
CDR3 protein: CASSATIETGELFF
clone size: NA
D gene: NA
J gene: TRBJ2-2
V gene: TRBV9

CDR3 DNA: TGTGCCAGCAGTCCTAGCGGGGAACCCTACGAGCAGTACTTC
CDR3 protein: CASSPSGEPYEQYF
clone size: NA
D gene: TRBD2
J gene: TRBJ2-7
V gene: TRBV28

CDR3 DNA: TGTGCCAGCAGCCGCCCGGGACGGGAGTCCTACGAGCAGTACTTC
CDR3 protein: CASSRPGRESYEQYF
clone size: NA
D gene: NA
J gene: TRBJ2-7
V gene: TRBV13

CDR3 DNA: TGCAGCGTTGAAAGGGGCGCTGCAGTTAACACTGAAGCTTTCTTT
CDR3 protein: CSVERGAAVNTEAFF
clone size: NA
D gene: NA
J gene: TRBJ1-1
V gene: TRBV29-1

CDR3 DNA: TGTGCCAGCAGCCAATTTGGCCAGGGAAAGACTGGCTACACCTTC
CDR3 protein: CASSQFGQGKTGYTF
clone size: NA
D gene: NA
J gene: TRBJ1-2
V gene: TRBV16

CDR3 DNA: TGTGCCAGCAGACCTCCCTCCTCTAGCGGGAGCTTCTACAATGAGCAGTTCTTC
CDR3 protein: CASRPPSSSGSFYNEQFF
clone size: NA
D gene: TRBD2
J gene: TRBJ2-1
V gene: TRBV7-9

CDR3 DNA: TGTGCCAGCAGCTCCAGGGGTTCTAACTATGGCTACACCTTC
CDR3 protein: CASSSRGSNYGYTF
clone size: NA
D gene: NA
J gene: TRBJ1-2
V gene: TRBV7-9

CDR3 DNA: TGTGCCAGCAGCTTAGGGCCTAGCGGTTTTAATGAGCAGTTCTTC
CDR3 protein: CASSLGPSGFNEQFF
clone size: NA
D gene: TRBD2
J gene: TRBJ2-1
V gene: TRBV7-3

CDR3 DNA: TGTGCCAGCAGTTACTCGGGACTAGCGGGATCCTACGAGCAGTACTTC
CDR3 protein: CASSYSGLAGSYEQYF
clone size: NA
D gene: TRBD2
J gene: TRBJ2-7
V gene: TRBV6-5

CDR3 DNA: TGTGCCAGCAGTTCACAGGGGGACACTGAAGCTTTCTTT
CDR3 protein: CASSSQGDTEAFF
clone size: NA
D gene: TRBD1
J gene: TRBJ1-1
V gene: TRBV27

CDR3 DNA: TGTGCCAGTAGTATAGACCGGACAGGTTGGGACACTGAAGCTTTCTTT
CDR3 protein: CASSIDRTGWDTEAFF
clone size: once
D gene: TRBD1
J gene: TRBJ1-1
V gene: TRBV19

CDR3 DNA: TGCAGCGTAGAAAACAGAGGAGGCTCCTACGAGCAGTACTTC
CDR3 protein: CSVENRGGSYEQYF
clone size: NA
D gene: NA
J gene: TRBJ2-7
V gene: TRBV29-1

CDR3 DNA: TGCGCCAGCAGCCAAGACCGGGGGGGCAACTATGGCTACACCTTC
CDR3 protein: CASSQDRGGNYGYTF
clone size: NA
D gene: NA
J gene: TRBJ1-2
V gene: TRBV4-1

CDR3 DNA: TGTGCCAGCAATCCGGGACTAGCATTCGATGAGCAGTTCTTC
CDR3 protein: CASNPGLAFDEQFF
clone size: NA
D gene: TRBD2
J gene: TRBJ2-1
V gene: TRBV2

CDR3 DNA: TGTGCCAGCTCCCCGTGGGCGGACAGTTCCTACGAGCAGTACTTC
CDR3 protein: CASSPWADSSYEQYF
clone size: NA
D gene: NA
J gene: TRBJ2-7
V gene: TRBV18

CDR3 DNA: TGCGCCAGCAGCCAACGGGACATGGTCTACGAGCAGTACTTC
CDR3 protein: CASSQRDMVYEQYF
clone size: once
D gene: NA
J gene: TRBJ2-7
V gene: TRBV4-1

CDR3 DNA: TGCGCCAGCAGCCCCGGACAGCACTACGAGCAGTACTTC
CDR3 protein: CASSPGQHYEQYF
clone size: few
D gene: NA
J gene: TRBJ2-7
V gene: TRBV5-1

CDR3 DNA: TGCAGCGTTGCCCTCGTAGCGGGGTACTCCACAGATACGCAGTATTTT
CDR3 protein: CSVALVAGYSTDTQYF
clone size: NA
D gene: TRBD2
J gene: TRBJ2-3
V gene: TRBV29-1

CDR3 DNA: TGTGCCAGCAGCCCCTTCCAGGGGGCTGGCTATGGCTACACCTTC
CDR3 protein: CASSPFQGAGYGYTF
clone size: NA
D gene: TRBD1
J gene: TRBJ1-2
V gene: TRBV2

CDR3 DNA: TGTGCCAGCAGCCCGGGGGTAGGTAGCGACGAGCAGTACTTC
CDR3 protein: CASSPGVGSDEQYF
clone size: NA
D gene: NA
J gene: TRBJ2-7
V gene: TRBV7-3

CDR3 DNA: TGTGCCAGCAGCTTAGCGAGGACTAGCTACAATGAGCAGTTCTTC
CDR3 protein: CASSLARTSYNEQFF
clone size: NA
D gene: TRBD2
J gene: TRBJ2-1
V gene: TRBV7-8

CDR3 DNA: TGCGCCAGCCCTCCCGGGAGACCATTGAGCTCCTACAATGAGCAGTTCTTC
CDR3 protein: CASPPGRPLSSYNEQFF
clone size: NA
D gene: NA
J gene: TRBJ2-1
V gene: TRBV4-3

CDR3 DNA: TGTGCCAGCAGCTTAGGGTGGGGCGGGGGGCTCACAGATACGCAGTATTTT
CDR3 protein: CASSLGWGGGLTDTQYF
clone size: NA
D gene: TRBD2
J gene: TRBJ2-3
V gene: TRBV7-3

CDR3 DNA: TGTGCCAGCACTAATCCGGGCTCTGGGGCCAACGTCCTGACTTTC
CDR3 protein: CASTNPGSGANVLTF
clone size: NA
D gene: NA
J gene: TRBJ2-6
V gene: TRBV28

CDR3 DNA: TGTGCCAGCTCACGACCCCCACACAGTTCCTACGAGCAGTACTTC
CDR3 protein: CASSRPPHSSYEQYF
clone size: NA
D gene: NA
J gene: TRBJ2-7
V gene: TRBV18

CDR3 DNA: TGTGCCAGCTCACCAGGGGCTAGCGGGATCTACGAGCAGTACTTC
CDR3 protein: CASSPGASGIYEQYF
clone size: NA
D gene: TRBD2
J gene: TRBJ2-7
V gene: TRBV18